The 30 T cell receptor beta chains below were found in one sample sequenced in a study of T cells after yellow fever vaccination. TCRdb fed the 5' RACE reads into MiXCR, producing one record per CDR3 protein. This table holds approximately 550,000 distinct CDR3 sequences, roughly 19% found once. Sequencing was performed on PBMCs, taken 15 days after the yellow fever booster vaccination. The receptors originated from a man between 25 and 39 years old who received the YFV17D yellow fever vaccine.

This clonotype was seen only a few times. The V and J genes are TRBV5-1 and TRBJ2-6, with D perhaps assigned TRBD1 or TRBD2 (5 bases each). The germline gives CDR1 SGHRS, CDR2 YFSETQ. Trimming left V 7 bases short and J 0 bases short, with 17 bases between. This CDR3 is built from 17 residues. CDR3: CASVSGTGSSGANVLTF. The CDR3 nucleotides are TGCGCCAGCGTCTCCGGGACCGGTTCCTCTGGGGCCAACGTCCTGACTTTC.

This clonotype was seen a handful of times. This rearrangement joins TRBV15 to TRBJ2-5; the match to TRBD2 covers 10 bases. V lost 4 bases, J lost 5 bases, and 7 bases stayed unmatched. The CDR3 loop spans 15 amino acids. CDR1 and CDR2 from the germline V gene are LNHNV and YYDKDF (reference sequence). CDR3 nucleotides: TGTGCCACCAGCACGTGGACTAGCGGATCGGAGACCCAGTACTTC. Translation gives CATSTWTSGSETQYF.

The V and J genes are TRBV29-1 and TRBJ1-1; D is unclear. Germline V gene data show CDR1 as SQVTM and CDR2 as ANQGSEA. Trimming left V 3 bases short and J 3 bases short, with 14 bases between. This CDR3 has 14 residues. The DNA of the CDR3 is TGCAGCGTTGAGGAGGGCCGACGTTACACTGAAGCTTTCTTT. Amino acids: CSVEEGRRYTEAFF.

The rearrangement uses TRBV11-2 and TRBJ2-3; D may correspond to TRBD1 or TRBD2 (5 bases each). The CDR3 sequence is 17 residues long. V was cut by 4 bases and J by 0 bases, with 17 bases left in between. Germline-derived CDR1 and CDR2 are SGHAT and FQNNGV. CDR3 coding DNA: TGTGCCAGCAGCTCATACCCGAGGGACCATAGCACAGATACGCAGTATTTT. This translates into CASSSYPRDHSTDTQYF.

This clonotype was observed a handful of times. The rearrangement joins TRBV29-1 to TRBJ2-1, with 9 bases aligning to TRBD2. This CDR3 is built from 16 residues. V dropped 2 bases and J dropped 0; count of bases not matched to a gene: 5. Germline CDR1 reads SQVTM; CDR2 reads ANQGSEA. Here the CDR3 DNA reads TGCAGCGTTGAAACTAGCGGGCAGAGCTCCTACAATGAGCAGTTCTTC. Encoded protein: CSVETSGQSSYNEQFF.

The V call is TRBV6-2 or TRBV6-3, the J call TRBJ2-1; 10 bases line up with TRBD1. CDR3 length equals 15 residues. CDR1 is MNHEY and CDR2 is SVGEGT in the germline V gene. After removal of 6 bases from V and 7 bases from J, the junction contained 9 bases not matched to a gene. DNA of the CDR3: TGTGCCAGCAGACCGACGGGACAGGGGATTAATGAGCAGTTCTTC. Translating it yields CASRPTGQGINEQFF.

In its sample, this clonotype was seen a few times. This sequence joins TRBV10-3 and TRBJ1-4; TRBD1 might be the D (6 bases). Trimming shortened V by 2 bases and J by 3 bases, and 16 bases separated the two germline ends. CDR3 length: 17 amino acids. Germline V gene data show CDR1 as ENHRY and CDR2 as SYGVKD. CDR3 region: CAISERGQGVANEKLFF. CDR3 DNA: TGTGCCATCAGTGAGAGGGGACAAGGGGTAGCTAATGAAAAACTGTTTTTT.

This clonotype was seen a few times. The chain links TRBV27 to TRBJ2-5; the D gene is possibly TRBD1 (5 bases). V lost 2 bases and J lost 5, with 18 bases in between. CDR1 is MNHEY, CDR2 SMNVEV, per germline (reference sequence). The CDR3 is made up of 16 amino acids. CDR3 in DNA: TGTGCCAGCAGTTTAGGGTACAGGCACCCAAGGGAGACCCAGTACTTC. It specifies CASSLGYRHPRETQYF.

This clonotype showed up just a few times. The junction shows a germline mismatch at one end, possibly a read error. The CDR3 nucleotides read TGTGCCAGCAGTACCTTAGGGACTAGCGGGAGCCAACTAAACTTC. Translation gives CASSTLGTSGSQLNF. The rearrangement links TRBV28 to TRBJ2-5, with 14 bases matching TRBD2. This CDR3 contains 15 residues. Germline loops: CDR1 MDHEN, CDR2 SYDVKM.

Only a few counts were recorded for this clonotype. The rearrangement links TRBV12-3 or TRBV12-4 to TRBJ2-5, with D possibly being TRBD1 (5 bases). This CDR3 comprises 14 residues. Trimming stripped 1 base from V and 5 bases from J, with 11 bases between. The CDR3 loop is CASSLEGASETQYF. The CDR3 DNA is TGTGCCAGCAGTTTAGAAGGGGCTTCGGAGACCCAGTACTTC.

This clonotype was found a few times. V gene TRBV29-1 combines with J gene TRBJ2-7; 9 nucleotides match TRBD1. V gave up 6 bases and J gave up 7 bases; unmatched junction bases: 13. Looked up from germline, CDR1 is SQVTM and CDR2 is ANQGSEA. This CDR3 spans 14 amino acids. CDR3: CSVGRGTGGPEQYF. CDR3 bases: TGCAGCGTGGGGCGTGGTACAGGGGGCCCTGAGCAGTACTTC.

This clonotype was seen a handful of times. The J gene is TRBJ2-2, the V gene TRBV6-1; D is unresolved. Germline CDR1 and CDR2: MNHNS and SASEGT. The CDR3 runs 13 residues. V was shortened by 4 bases and J by 6 bases, with 9 bases between the two germline ends. CDR3 nucleotides: TGTGCCAGCAGTGGGGCCCCGGCCGGGGAGCTGTTTTTT. Protein product: CASSGAPAGELFF.

The CDR3 DNA sequence: TGTGCCAGCAGCCAAAAGGGACAGAAAGGAACCTACGAGCAGTACTTC. Translating gives CASSQKGQKGTYEQYF. This chain uses TRBV7-9 with TRBJ2-7; TRBD1 aligns across 7 bases. The germline gives CDR1 SEHNR, CDR2 FQNEAQ (reference sequence). This CDR3 spans 16 amino acids. V shed 5 bases and J 2 bases; nucleotides not matched to a gene: 12.

Worth noting for this clonotype: At one end the junction does not follow the germline gene, possibly because of a read error. The chain is built from TRBV19 and TRBJ2-4, with D possibly matching TRBD2 (5 bases). Germline V lookup: CDR1 LNHDA, CDR2 SQIVND (reference sequence). CDR3 size: 13 residues. This CDR3 reads CASSIGTAVPRDF. CDR3 coding DNA: TGTGCCAGTAGTATAGGTACAGCGGTTCCGAGGGACTTC.

V and J are TRBV10-3 and TRBJ2-3; 8 bases agree with TRBD2. Germline-derived CDR1 and CDR2 are ENHRY and SYGVKD. This CDR3 contains 13 residues. The V segment lost 9 bases and the J segment 4 bases; nucleotides outside the gene matches: 6. CDR3 in amino acids: CAIRTSPPDTQYF. The CDR3 DNA reads TGTGCCATTCGGACTAGCCCCCCAGATACGCAGTATTTT.

The rearrangement joins TRBV6-1 to TRBJ2-2; D gene unclear. The V gene lost 5 bases and the J gene lost 3 bases, with 25 bases spanning the gap. The V gene's germline CDR1 is MNHNS and CDR2 SASEGT. The CDR3 length is 19 residues. CDR3 in amino acids: CASSPSGAPSTWDTGELFF. As DNA, the CDR3 is TGTGCCAGCAGTCCCAGTGGAGCGCCCTCCACATGGGACACCGGGGAGCTGTTTTTT.

The chain is built from TRBV6-1 and TRBJ2-6; no definite D call. Germline V CDR1 and CDR2: MNHNS, SASEGT. The V end lost 7 bases, the J end lost 4 bases, and 14 bases lay between the germline ends. CDR3 length equals 15 residues. The CDR3 DNA sequence: TGTGCCAGCACCCTCGCCCTTCGCGGGGCCAACGTCCTGACTTTC. It encodes CASTLALRGANVLTF.

The sample holds a few counts of this clonotype. CDR3 protein: CSVGGEQFF. The DNA for the CDR3 is TGCAGTGTGGGGGGGGAGCAGTTCTTC. The chain uses TRBV20-1 and TRBJ2-1; 7 bases agree with TRBD2. This CDR3 has 9 residues. Germline assignment: CDR1 DFQATT and CDR2 SNEGSKA (reference sequence). The V segment lost 7 bases and the J segment 10 bases; nucleotides outside the gene matches: 1.

The rearrangement uses TRBV28 and TRBJ2-5, with a possible D match to TRBD2 (5 bases). The germline V gene has CDR1 MDHEN and CDR2 SYDVKM. Trimming cost V 7 bases and J 0 bases, with 9 bases left between them. There are 13 residues in the CDR3. The DNA for the CDR3 is TGTGCCAGCAACCGGGGAAACCAAGAGACCCAGTACTTC. The encoded protein is CASNRGNQETQYF.

This clonotype has just a few counts. The chain carries TRBV2 and TRBJ1-5, with unresolved D. The CDR3 length is 11 residues. With 2 bases removed from V and 11 bases from J, the gap between germline ends came to 7 bases. Per the germline V gene, CDR1 is SNHLY and CDR2 is FYNNEI. This chain's CDR3 is CASSETGTQHF. For the CDR3, the DNA is TGTGCCAGCAGTGAAACTGGGACCCAGCATTTT.

The chain couples TRBV20-1 to TRBJ2-2; perhaps TRBD2 as D (5 bases). The ends were cut back, 1 base at V and 6 bases at J, with 15 bases in the middle. Germline CDR1 reads DFQATT; CDR2 reads SNEGSKA (reference sequence). CDR3 length: 15 residues. CDR3 in DNA: TGCAGTGCTAGAGGGACTCCCAGGTCGGCCGGGGAGCTGTTTTTT. Protein product: CSARGTPRSAGELFF.

The table lists this clonotype with a few counts. The genes are TRBV20-1 and TRBJ1-6, with D possibly TRBD1 on 5 matching bases. The CDR3 runs to 14 residues. Germline V gene data show CDR1 as DFQATT and CDR2 as SNEGSKA (reference sequence). The CDR3, as DNA: TGCAGCACCATCGTAGGGACGGGGAATTCACCCCTCCACTTT. Encoded protein: CSTIVGTGNSPLHF.

The gene calls are TRBV27 and TRBJ1-5, with a weak D call TRBD1 (5 bases). Per germline, CDR1 MNHEY and CDR2 SMNVEV (reference sequence). V was cut by 5 bases and J by 6 bases, with 14 bases left in between. CDR3 length equals 14 residues. The CDR3 region is CASSSRDRSQPQHF. As DNA, the CDR3 is TGTGCCAGCAGTAGCCGGGACCGCAGTCAGCCCCAGCATTTT.

There are a few counts of this clonotype. The chain carries TRBV7-6 and TRBJ1-2, with no clear D. In germline, CDR1 is SGHVS, CDR2 FNYEAQ. V was clipped by 5 bases and J by 4 bases, with 14 bases between them. CDR3 length: 14 amino acids. The CDR3: CASSALPGPYGYTF. CDR3 sequence (DNA): TGTGCCAGCAGCGCGCTACCGGGCCCCTATGGCTACACCTTC.

This clonotype has a handful of counts. The chain links TRBV12-3 or TRBV12-4 to TRBJ1-2, with D possibly matching TRBD1 (5 bases). Trimming took off 3 bases at V and 4 bases at J, with 15 bases between the two ends. CDR3 length equals 15 residues. The CDR3 loop reads CASSLGRVPPYGYTF. The CDR3, as DNA: TGTGCCAGCAGTTTGGGCAGGGTCCCCCCCTATGGCTACACCTTC.

The rearrangement joins TRBV10-3 to TRBJ2-1; 10 bases fit TRBD2. The CDR3 totals 15 residues. The V segment lost 4 bases and the J segment 6 bases; nucleotides outside the gene matches: 6. Looked up from germline, CDR1 is ENHRY and CDR2 is SYGVKD. The CDR3 nucleotides are TGTGCCATCAGTGGAGCGGGAGGGCGGGGCAATGAGCAGTTCTTC. It encodes CAISGAGGRGNEQFF.

The chain joins TRBV5-1 to TRBJ2-1; D might be TRBD1 (6 bases). The V gene lost 4 bases and the J gene lost 1 base, with 12 bases spanning the gap. The CDR3 is 15 residues long. CDR1 SGHRS and CDR2 YFSETQ come from the germline V gene. The CDR3 here is CASSRGQKSYNEQFF. The CDR3 coding sequence is TGCGCCAGCAGCCGCGGACAGAAATCCTACAATGAGCAGTTCTTC.

The V and J genes are TRBV20-1 and TRBJ2-5; D might be TRBD1 or TRBD2, each matching 5 bases. V was shortened by 3 bases and J by 5 bases, with 10 bases between the two germline ends. The CDR3 consists of 12 residues. Germline-derived CDR1 and CDR2 are DFQATT and SNEGSKA (reference sequence). CDR3 amino acids: CSASAGAETQYF. The CDR3 DNA follows: TGCAGTGCTAGCGCCGGGGCGGAGACCCAGTACTTC.

J is TRBJ2-5 and V is TRBV6-1, with TRBD2 identical over 10 bases. CDR3 length: 16 amino acids. With V trimmed by 5 bases and J by 2 bases, 8 bases remained unmatched. Germline V CDR1 and CDR2: MNHNS, SASEGT. CDR3 nucleotides: TGTGCCAGCAGTCCGGTAGCGGGAGGAGGGCAAGAGACCCAGTACTTC. It translates to CASSPVAGGGQETQYF.

This clonotype was found a few times. This chain joins TRBV3-1 and TRBJ2-2; weak D call: TRBD2 (6 bases). CDR3 length: 17 residues. The germline CDR1 and CDR2 sequences are LGHDT and YNNKEL (reference sequence). Trimming removed 0 bases at V and 6 bases at J, with 17 bases between. CDR3 loop: CASSQDPGSGWSGELFF. CDR3 in DNA: TGTGCCAGCAGCCAAGATCCCGGCAGCGGGTGGTCCGGGGAGCTGTTTTTT. Full variable domain (missing parts from reference TRBV3-1 and TRBJ2-2): DTAVSQTPKYLVTQMGNDKSIKCEQNLGHDTMYWYKQDSKKFLKIMFSYNNKELIINETVPNRFSPKSPDKAHLNLHINSLELGDSAVYFCASSQDPGSGWSGELFFGEGSRLTVL.